These 5 T cell receptor beta chains came from one sample sequenced in a study of T cell responses to AZD1222 COVID-19 vaccine. TCRdb keeps only in-frame clones here, not all; method: immunoSEQ multiplex PCR. Of 60,000 to 85,000 clones in the sample, 87% are singletons; the top ten hold around 18%. The sequencing here drew on peripheral blood, taken 28 days after the second AZD1222 dose. These receptor sequences come from an adult who received the AZD1222 COVID-19 vaccine.

The CDR3: CSVERQSNEKLFF. The CDR3, as DNA: TGCAGCGTTGAACGGCAGTCTAATGAAAAACTGTTTTTT. V gene TRBV29-1 combines with J gene TRBJ1-4; D is unclear. Germline CDR1 is SQVTM and CDR2 is ANQGSEA. Trimming took off 2 bases at V and 3 bases at J, with 7 bases between the two ends. The CDR3 totals 13 residues.

This chain links TRBV11-1 with TRBJ2-1; D is ambiguous. The germline V and J ends were trimmed by 1 base and 5 bases, with 6 bases remaining between them. The CDR3 contains 13 residues. CDR1 is SGHAT and CDR2 is FQDESV in the germline V gene (reference sequence). The CDR3, as DNA: TGTGCCAGCAGCTTAGACTGGAACAATGAGCAGTTCTTC. It codes for CASSLDWNNEQFF.

This chain links TRBV6-1 with TRBJ1-2, with D possibly TRBD1 on 5 matching bases. CDR3 length equals 16 residues. The germline V gene has CDR1 MNHNS and CDR2 SASEGT. The V end lost 0 bases, the J end lost 2 bases, and 13 bases lay between the germline ends. CDR3 loop: CASSEAGRLPNYGYTF. DNA for the CDR3: TGTGCCAGCAGTGAAGCGGGGCGCCTACCCAACTATGGCTACACCTTC.

V and J are TRBV4-3 and TRBJ2-2, with D perhaps given as TRBD1 or TRBD2 (5 bases each). Germline CDR1 is LGHNA and CDR2 is YSLEER. V shed 4 bases and J shed 4 bases, with 10 bases lying between them. This CDR3 spans 14 amino acids. CDR3 in amino acids: CASSRGAGTGELFF. DNA of the CDR3: TGCGCCAGCAGCCGGGGCGCGGGCACCGGGGAGCTGTTTTTT.

The rearrangement links TRBV14 to TRBJ1-6, with D uncertain. V shed 0 bases and J shed 10 bases, with 4 bases lying between them. Germline V gene data show CDR1 as SGHDN and CDR2 as FVKESK. The CDR3 runs 12 residues. CDR3 DNA: TGTGCCAGCAGCCAAGACCTCTCACCCCTCCACTTT. Its translation: CASSQDLSPLHF.